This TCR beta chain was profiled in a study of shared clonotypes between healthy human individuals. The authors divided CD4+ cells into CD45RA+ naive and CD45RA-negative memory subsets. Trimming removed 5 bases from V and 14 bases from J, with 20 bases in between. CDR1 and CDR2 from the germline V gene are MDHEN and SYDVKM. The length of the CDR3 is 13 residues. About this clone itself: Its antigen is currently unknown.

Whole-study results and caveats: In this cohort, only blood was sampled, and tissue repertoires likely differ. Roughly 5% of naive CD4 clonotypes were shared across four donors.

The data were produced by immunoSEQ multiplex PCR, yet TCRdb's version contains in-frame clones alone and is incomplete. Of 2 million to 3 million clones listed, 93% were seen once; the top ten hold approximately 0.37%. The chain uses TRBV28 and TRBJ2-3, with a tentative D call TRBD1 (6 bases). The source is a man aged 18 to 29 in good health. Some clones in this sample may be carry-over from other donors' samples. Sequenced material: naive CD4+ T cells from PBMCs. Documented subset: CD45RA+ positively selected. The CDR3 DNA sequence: TGTGCCAGCAGTCGATCTCAGGGGAGAGGATTGTATTTT. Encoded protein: CASSRSQGRGLYF.